Below are 21 T cell receptor beta chains sequenced from a single sample in a study of blood T cell repertoires in COVID-19. The assay was immunoSEQ multiplex PCR, and TCRdb's table has in-frame clones only and misses some. The sample has roughly 140,000 clones, about 79% seen once; the top ten hold 10%. The sequencing input was peripheral blood. The receptors were sampled from a man aged 60-69 years with active or convalescent COVID-19.

The table lists this clone with a count of one. The chain combines TRBV19 with TRBJ1-1; unclear D gene. The V gene lost 7 bases and the J gene lost 1 base, with 10 bases spanning the gap. The CDR3 runs 13 residues. Germline V CDR1 and CDR2: LNHDA, SQIVND (reference sequence). The CDR3 sequence is CASNLARNTEAFF. DNA for the CDR3: TGTGCCAGTAACCTGGCAAGGAACACTGAAGCTTTCTTT.

The genes are TRBV20-1 and TRBJ2-7; 8 nucleotides agree with TRBD2. After removal of 0 bases from V and 9 bases from J, the junction contained 1 base not matched to a gene. In germline, CDR1 is DFQATT, CDR2 SNEGSKA (reference sequence). This CDR3 region has 11 residues. DNA for the CDR3: TGCAGTGCTAGAGATGCGGGGGGGCAGTACTTC. Amino acid sequence: CSARDAGGQYF.

This chain connects TRBV5-5 to TRBJ1-2; TRBD1 matches 8 bases. The CDR3 loop spans 15 amino acids. Germline V lookup: CDR1 SGHKS, CDR2 YYEKEE (reference sequence). The junction had 14 bases not matched to a gene; V was cut back by 5 bases and J by 8 bases. The chain's CDR3 is CASRNTGGGAGGYTF. The CDR3, as DNA: TGTGCCAGCAGAAATACAGGGGGGGGCGCGGGCGGCTACACCTTC.

The chain combines TRBV2 with TRBJ2-3; the D gene is possibly TRBD1 (5 bases). Germline CDR1 reads SNHLY; CDR2 reads FYNNEI. V lost 4 bases and J lost 3, with 14 bases in between. The CDR3 loop spans 15 amino acids. The CDR3 nucleotides are TGTGCCAGCAGTGTGCGGCAGGGTGAAACAGATACGCAGTATTTT. It translates to CASSVRQGETDTQYF. Drawing the rest from reference TRBV2 and TRBJ2-3, the complete variable domain is EPEVTQTPSHQVTQMGQEVILRCVPISNHLYFYWYRQILGQKVEFLVSFYNNEISEKSEIFDDQFSVERPDGSNFTLKIRSTKLEDSAMYFCASSVRQGETDTQYFGPGTRLTVL.

The V and J genes are TRBV27 and TRBJ2-3; D is unclear. V lost 6 bases to trimming and J lost 2 bases, with 12 bases between them. The CDR3 has 14 amino acids. CDR1 is MNHEY, CDR2 SMNVEV, per germline (reference sequence). CDR3 protein: CASRRSISTDTQYF. As DNA, the CDR3 is TGTGCCAGCAGGAGGTCCATATCCACAGATACGCAGTATTTT.

V usage is TRBV10-3 and J usage is TRBJ1-2; perhaps TRBD1 as D (5 bases). V lost 0 bases and J lost 3, with 5 bases in between. This CDR3 contains 13 residues. Looked up from germline, CDR1 is ENHRY and CDR2 is SYGVKD. The DNA for the CDR3 is TGTGCCATCAGTGAGTCGACAGACTATGGCTACACCTTC. It specifies CAISESTDYGYTF.

This sequence joins TRBV28 and TRBJ2-7; D may be TRBD2 (6 bases). Trimming took off 2 bases at V and 1 base at J, with 6 bases between the two ends. The CDR3 contains 13 residues. Germline lookup yields CDR1 MDHEN and CDR2 SYDVKM. The CDR3 nucleotides read TGTGCCAGCAGTTTAGCGGGGTCCTACGAGCAGTACGTC. It specifies CASSLAGSYEQYV.

J is TRBJ2-1 and V is TRBV12-3 or TRBV12-4; TRBD1 agrees at 8 bases. The CDR3 runs to 12 residues. The J segment lost 6 bases and the V segment lost 6 bases, leaving 1 base of the junction unmatched. The CDR3, as DNA: TGTGCCAGCAGCACAGGGGGCAATGAGCAGTTCTTC. Amino acid sequence: CASSTGGNEQFF.

The chain joins TRBV11-2 to TRBJ2-3; D remains unclear. CDR1 and CDR2 (germline): SGHAT, FQNNGV. Trimming took 1 base from V and 0 from J, leaving 8 bases between them. The length of the CDR3 is 15 residues. This chain's CDR3 is CASSLGQDSTDTQYF. In DNA form, the CDR3 reads TGTGCCAGCAGCTTAGGTCAGGATAGCACAGATACGCAGTATTTT. Drawing the rest from reference TRBV11-2 and TRBJ2-3, the complete variable domain is EAGVAQSPRYKIIEKRQSVAFWCNPISGHATLYWYQQILGQGPKLLIQFQNNGVVDDSQLPKDRFSAERLKGVDSTLKIQPAKLEDSAVYLCASSLGQDSTDTQYFGPGTRLTVL.

The rearrangement joins TRBV7-2 to TRBJ1-5; D is perhaps TRBD1 (5 bases). With 5 bases removed from V and 0 bases from J, the gap between germline ends came to 11 bases. Germline CDR1 reads SGHTA; CDR2 reads FQGNSA. This CDR3 has 15 amino acids. CDR3 in amino acids: CASSPPGVSNQPQHF. The CDR3 DNA follows: TGTGCCAGCAGCCCCCCGGGGGTTAGCAATCAGCCCCAGCATTTT.

The chain links TRBV19 to TRBJ1-2; D not resolved. Between the trimmed V and J ends, which lost 5 bases and 4 bases, there was a span of 8 bases. The CDR3 spans 12 residues. CDR1 and CDR2 from the germline V gene are LNHDA and SQIVND (reference sequence). The CDR3 region has the DNA TGTGCCAGTAGTGAGGGAGGCTATGGCTACACCTTC. It translates to CASSEGGYGYTF.

The chain couples TRBV2 to TRBJ1-1, with 8 bases matching TRBD1. J lost 1 base, V lost 8 bases, and 9 bases had no gene match. The CDR3 loop spans 15 amino acids. From germline, CDR1 is SNHLY and CDR2 FYNNEI. For the CDR3, the DNA is TGTGCCAGCTCTTCGGCTGGGACAGGGAACACTGAAGCTTTCTTT. Amino acids: CASSSAGTGNTEAFF.

V gene TRBV9 combines with J gene TRBJ2-1, with 16 nucleotides matching TRBD2. The germline gives CDR1 SGDLS, CDR2 YYNGEE. The CDR3 has 16 amino acids. V shed 5 bases and J 8 bases; nucleotides not matched to a gene: 7. The CDR3 loop is CASRPGLAGGGDEQFF. The CDR3 DNA reads TGTGCCAGCAGACCGGGACTAGCGGGAGGGGGAGATGAGCAGTTCTTC.

Only a few counts were recorded for this clone. The chain is built from TRBV7-6 and TRBJ1-6, with TRBD1 matching 7 bases. Germline-derived CDR1 and CDR2 are SGHVS and FNYEAQ. CDR3 size: 16 residues. V lost 2 bases and J lost 7; bases outside the gene matches: 8. CDR3 DNA sequence: TGTGCCAGCAGCTTACTCTCAGGGACAGCCAATTCACCCCTCCACTTT. Translation: CASSLLSGTANSPLHF.

The chain carries TRBV11-2 and TRBJ2-7; 8 positions match TRBD1. Germline lookup yields CDR1 SGHAT and CDR2 FQNNGV. The CDR3 extends over 14 amino acids. The V and J ends lost 1 base and 2 bases, in that order; junction bases with no gene match: 1. In nucleotides, the CDR3 is TGTGCCAGCAGCTTAGGGACAGGGCCCTACGAGCAGTACGTC. This gives the protein CASSLGTGPYEQYV.

V is TRBV7-9 and J is TRBJ2-1, with D possibly matching TRBD1 (6 bases). Germline CDR1 reads SEHNR; CDR2 reads FQNEAQ (reference sequence). The CDR3 has 14 residues. Trimming took off 5 bases at V and 3 bases at J, with 11 bases between the two ends. The CDR3 DNA reads as TGTGCCAGCAGCCTAACAGGGCACTACAATGAGCAGTTCTTC. This codes for CASSLTGHYNEQFF.

This clone was seen a single time. The chain carries TRBV29-1 and TRBJ2-5, with TRBD1 matching over 7 bases. CDR3 length: 14 residues. Germline assignment: CDR1 SQVTM and CDR2 ANQGSEA. J lost 3 bases, V lost 2 bases, and 6 bases had no gene match. The CDR3 DNA sequence: TGCAGCGTTGAACCGGGACAGAAAGAAGAGACCCAGTACTTC. Translation: CSVEPGQKEETQYF.

This clone was found a few times. The chain has TRBV5-1 and TRBJ1-3; D is possibly TRBD1 (5 bases). Germline CDR1 SGHRS, CDR2 YFSETQ. This CDR3 comprises 15 residues. V lost 0 bases, J lost 2 bases, and 9 bases lay in between. CDR3 bases: TGCGCCAGCAGCTTGGCTGCAGGGACTGGAAACACCATATATTTT. Its protein product is CASSLAAGTGNTIYF.

The V call is TRBV5-4, the J call TRBJ2-7; D is perhaps TRBD2 (5 bases). The CDR3 is 13 residues long. V lost 7 bases and J 3 bases, leaving 14 bases between the germline ends. Germline CDR1 and CDR2: SGHNT and YYREEE (reference sequence). CDR3 DNA sequence: TGTGCCAGCGGAAACGCCGGGGACTACGAGCAGTACGTC. The encoded protein is CASGNAGDYEQYV.

This chain links TRBV9 with TRBJ2-2; possibly TRBD2 for D (5 bases). CDR1 is SGDLS, CDR2 YYNGEE, per germline. Trimming shortened V by 4 bases and J by 3 bases, and 25 bases separated the two germline ends. This CDR3 comprises 19 residues. The CDR3 bases are TGTGCCAGCAGCTCCAACGGAGCAACAGCCCAACTAGACACCGGGGAGCTGTTTTTT. This translates into CASSSNGATAQLDTGELFF.

The rearrangement links TRBV7-2 to TRBJ1-2, with TRBD1 matching 8 bases. The CDR3 has 14 amino acids. Trimming removed 5 bases from V and 8 bases from J; junction bases left unmatched: 10. Germline V lookup: CDR1 SGHTA, CDR2 FQGNSA. The CDR3 here is CASSASPGGEGYTF. The CDR3 DNA reads as TGTGCCAGCAGCGCCTCCCCAGGGGGCGAAGGCTACACCTTC.